This T cell receptor (beta chain) was recovered during a study of OX40 agonist ivuxolimab in advanced cancers. Across the whole study: Dosing consisted of intravenous ivuxolimab at 0.01 to 10 mg/kg every 2 weeks. Dose-escalation patients had hepatocellular carcinoma, melanoma, renal cell or head and neck cancer.

This clone has more than one count but fewer than ten. Trimming at V came to 5 bases and at J to 0 bases, leaving 10 bases not matched to a gene. The CDR3 runs 16 residues. CDR1 is MDHEN, CDR2 SYDVKM, per germline. Some clones are missing from TCRdb's copy, which holds only in-frame ones; the method was immunoSEQ multiplex PCR. The sample records roughly 20,000 clones, approximately 69% being singletons. The TCR originated in an adult with an advanced solid tumor such as melanoma, head and neck, liver or kidney cancer. This sequence joins TRBV28 and TRBJ2-7, with 7 bases aligning to TRBD1. The specimen comprised CD4+ or CD8+ T cells sorted from blood, sampled in a trial of the OX40 agonist ivuxolimab. Written as DNA, the CDR3 is TGTGCCAGCAGTGGGCGACAGGGAATTAGCTCCTACGAGCAGTACTTC. Translated, it gives CASSGRQGISSYEQYF. Complete variable domain (other parts from reference TRBV28 and TRBJ2-7): DVKVTQSSRYLVKRTGEKVFLECVQDMDHENMFWYRQDPGLGLRLIYFSYDVKMKEKGDIPEGYSVSREKKERFSLILESASTNQTSMYLCASSGRQGISSYEQYFGPGTRLTVT.